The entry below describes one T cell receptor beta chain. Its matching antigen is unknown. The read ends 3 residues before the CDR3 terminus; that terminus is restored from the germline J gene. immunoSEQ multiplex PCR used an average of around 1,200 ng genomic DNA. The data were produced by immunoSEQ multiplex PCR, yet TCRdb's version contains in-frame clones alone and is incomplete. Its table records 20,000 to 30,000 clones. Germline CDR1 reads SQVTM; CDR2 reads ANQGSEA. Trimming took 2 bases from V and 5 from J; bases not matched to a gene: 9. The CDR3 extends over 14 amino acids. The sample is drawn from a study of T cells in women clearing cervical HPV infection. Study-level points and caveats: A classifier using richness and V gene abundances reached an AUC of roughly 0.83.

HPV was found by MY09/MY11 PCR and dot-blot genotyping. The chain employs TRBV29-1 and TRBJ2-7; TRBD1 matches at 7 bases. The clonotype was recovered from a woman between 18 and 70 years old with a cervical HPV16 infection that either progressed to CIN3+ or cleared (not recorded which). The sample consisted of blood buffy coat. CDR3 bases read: TGCAGCGTTGAAAGACAGGGAAATGTGAACGAG. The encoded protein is CSVERQGNVNE. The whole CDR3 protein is CSVERQGNVNEQYF.